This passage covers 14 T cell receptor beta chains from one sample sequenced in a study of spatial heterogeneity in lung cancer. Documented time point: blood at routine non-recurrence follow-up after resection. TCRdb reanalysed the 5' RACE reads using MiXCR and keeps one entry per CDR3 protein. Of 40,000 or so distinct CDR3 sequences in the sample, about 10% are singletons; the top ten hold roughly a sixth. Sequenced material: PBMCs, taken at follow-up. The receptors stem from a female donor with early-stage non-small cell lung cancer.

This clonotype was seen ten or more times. CDR3: CASSEAVFSGAGTDTQYF. CDR3 sequence (DNA): TGTGCCAGCAGTGAAGCGGTATTTTCAGGGGCGGGCACAGATACGCAGTATTTT. This chain uses TRBV2 with TRBJ2-3, with D possibly TRBD1 on 6 matching bases. Germline CDR1 is SNHLY and CDR2 is FYNNEI. V lost 0 bases to trimming and J lost 1 base, with 17 bases between them. This CDR3 region has 18 residues.

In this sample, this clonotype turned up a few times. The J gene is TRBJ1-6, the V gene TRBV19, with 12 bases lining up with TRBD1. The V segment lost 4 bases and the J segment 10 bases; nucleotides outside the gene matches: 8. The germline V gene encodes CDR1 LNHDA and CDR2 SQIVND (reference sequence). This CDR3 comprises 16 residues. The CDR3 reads CASSKLGTGGGSPLHF. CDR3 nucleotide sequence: TGTGCCAGTAGTAAACTCGGGACAGGGGGCGGATCACCCCTCCACTTT.

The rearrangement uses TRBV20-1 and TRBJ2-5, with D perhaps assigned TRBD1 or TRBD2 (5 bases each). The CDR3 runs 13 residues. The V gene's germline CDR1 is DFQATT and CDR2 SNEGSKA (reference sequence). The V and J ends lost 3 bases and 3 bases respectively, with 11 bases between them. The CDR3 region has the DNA TGCAGTGCTAGGGGGCTGGGGGAAGAGACCCAGTACTTC. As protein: CSARGLGEETQYF.

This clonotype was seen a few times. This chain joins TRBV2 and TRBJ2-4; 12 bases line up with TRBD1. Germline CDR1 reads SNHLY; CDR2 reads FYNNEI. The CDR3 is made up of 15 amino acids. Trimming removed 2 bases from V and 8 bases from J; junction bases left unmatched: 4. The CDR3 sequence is CASSEQGQGADIQYF. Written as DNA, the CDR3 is TGTGCCAGCAGTGAACAGGGACAGGGGGCGGACATTCAGTACTTC. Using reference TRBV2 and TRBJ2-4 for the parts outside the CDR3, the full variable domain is EPEVTQTPSHQVTQMGQEVILRCVPISNHLYFYWYRQILGQKVEFLVSFYNNEISEKSEIFDDQFSVERPDGSNFTLKIRSTKLEDSAMYFCASSEQGQGADIQYFGAGTRLSVL.

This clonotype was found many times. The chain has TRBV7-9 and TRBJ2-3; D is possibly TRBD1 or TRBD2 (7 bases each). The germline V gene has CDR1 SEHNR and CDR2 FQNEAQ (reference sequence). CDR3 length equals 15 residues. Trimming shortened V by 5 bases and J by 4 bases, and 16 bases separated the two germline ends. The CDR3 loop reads CASSAQTGRADTQYF. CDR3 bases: TGTGCCAGCAGCGCCCAGACAGGGAGGGCAGATACGCAGTATTTT.

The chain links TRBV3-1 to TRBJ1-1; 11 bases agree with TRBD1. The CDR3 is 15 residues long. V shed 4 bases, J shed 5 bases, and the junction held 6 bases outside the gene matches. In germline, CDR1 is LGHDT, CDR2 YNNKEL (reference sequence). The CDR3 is CASSLRTGGTTEAFF. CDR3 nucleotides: TGTGCCAGCAGCCTCCGGACAGGGGGCACGACTGAAGCTTTCTTT.

The CDR3 is CSVEDGQGPSYEQYF. The CDR3 DNA reads TGCAGCGTTGAAGACGGACAGGGCCCCTCCTACGAGCAGTACTTC. This chain uses TRBV29-1 with TRBJ2-7; 8 bases align to TRBD1. Germline CDR1 is SQVTM and CDR2 is ANQGSEA. The CDR3 consists of 15 residues. After removal of 0 bases from V and 0 bases from J, the junction contained 4 bases not matched to a gene.

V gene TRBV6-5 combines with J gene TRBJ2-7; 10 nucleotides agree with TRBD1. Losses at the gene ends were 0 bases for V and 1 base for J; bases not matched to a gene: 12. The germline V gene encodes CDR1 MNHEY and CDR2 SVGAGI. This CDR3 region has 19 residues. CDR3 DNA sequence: TGTGCCAGCAGTTACTCCCGAGACAGGGGGCCCCTGAGATCCTACGAGCAGTACTTC. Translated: CASSYSRDRGPLRSYEQYF.

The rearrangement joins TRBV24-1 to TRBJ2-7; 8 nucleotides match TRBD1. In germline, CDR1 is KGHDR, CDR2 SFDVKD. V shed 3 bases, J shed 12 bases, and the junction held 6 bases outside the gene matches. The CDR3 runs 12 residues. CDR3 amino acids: CATSDTTGDSYF. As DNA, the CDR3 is TGTGCCACCAGTGATACGACAGGGGATTCGTACTTC.

The CDR3 nucleotides read TGCGCCAGCAGCCTAGACTCTACCTACGAGCAGTACTTC. This translates into CASSLDSTYEQYF. The chain uses TRBV5-1 and TRBJ2-7; D not certain. V shed 4 bases and J shed 2 bases, with 10 bases lying between them. The germline V gene encodes CDR1 SGHRS and CDR2 YFSETQ. CDR3 length: 13 amino acids.

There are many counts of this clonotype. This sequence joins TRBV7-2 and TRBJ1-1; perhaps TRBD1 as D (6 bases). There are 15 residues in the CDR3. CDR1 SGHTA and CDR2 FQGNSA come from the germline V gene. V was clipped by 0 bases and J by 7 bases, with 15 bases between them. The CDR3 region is CASSLAPGANDEAFF. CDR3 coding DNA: TGTGCCAGCAGCTTAGCGCCGGGGGCAAATGATGAAGCTTTCTTT.

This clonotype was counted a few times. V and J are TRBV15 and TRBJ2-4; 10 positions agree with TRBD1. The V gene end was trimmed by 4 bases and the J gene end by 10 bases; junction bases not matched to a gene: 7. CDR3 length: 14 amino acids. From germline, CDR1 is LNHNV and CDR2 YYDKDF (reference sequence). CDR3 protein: CATSTDRGASIQYF. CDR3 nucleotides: TGTGCCACCAGCACGGACAGGGGGGCATCTATTCAGTACTTC.

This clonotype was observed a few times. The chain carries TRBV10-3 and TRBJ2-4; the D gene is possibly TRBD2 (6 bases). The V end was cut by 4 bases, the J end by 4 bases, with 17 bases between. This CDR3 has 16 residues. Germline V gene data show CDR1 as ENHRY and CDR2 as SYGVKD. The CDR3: CAISARRDGPKNIQYF. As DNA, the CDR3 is TGTGCCATCAGTGCGCGGAGGGACGGACCGAAAAACATTCAGTACTTC.

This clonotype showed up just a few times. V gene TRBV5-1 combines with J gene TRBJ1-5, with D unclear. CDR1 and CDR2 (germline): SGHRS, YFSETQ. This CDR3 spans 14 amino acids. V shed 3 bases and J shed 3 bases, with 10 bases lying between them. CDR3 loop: CASSSDGANQPQHF. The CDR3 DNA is TGCGCCAGCAGCTCGGACGGAGCCAATCAGCCCCAGCATTTT.